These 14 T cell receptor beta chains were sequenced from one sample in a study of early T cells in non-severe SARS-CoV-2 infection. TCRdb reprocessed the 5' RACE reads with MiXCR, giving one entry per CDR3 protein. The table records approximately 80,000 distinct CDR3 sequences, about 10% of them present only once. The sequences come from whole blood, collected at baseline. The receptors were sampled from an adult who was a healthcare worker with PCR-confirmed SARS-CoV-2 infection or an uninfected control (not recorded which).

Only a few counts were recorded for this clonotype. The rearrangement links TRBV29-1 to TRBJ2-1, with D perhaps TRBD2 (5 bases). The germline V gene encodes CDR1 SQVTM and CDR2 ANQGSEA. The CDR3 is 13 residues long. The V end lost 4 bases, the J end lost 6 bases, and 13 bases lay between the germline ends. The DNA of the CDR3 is TGCAGCGTTGCGGGAAGGTTCGGCAATGAGCAGTTCTTC. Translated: CSVAGRFGNEQFF.

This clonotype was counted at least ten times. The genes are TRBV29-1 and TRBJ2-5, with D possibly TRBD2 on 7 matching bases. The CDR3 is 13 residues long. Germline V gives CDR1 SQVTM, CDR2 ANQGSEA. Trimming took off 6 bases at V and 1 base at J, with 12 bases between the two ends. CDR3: CSVGGGGQETQYF. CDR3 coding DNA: TGCAGCGTGGGGGGCGGGGGCCAAGAGACCCAGTACTTC.

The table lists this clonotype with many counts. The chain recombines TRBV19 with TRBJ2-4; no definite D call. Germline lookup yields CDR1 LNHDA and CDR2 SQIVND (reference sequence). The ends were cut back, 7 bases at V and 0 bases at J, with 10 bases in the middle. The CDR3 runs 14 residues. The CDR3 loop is CASTPGLAKNIQYF. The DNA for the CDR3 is TGTGCCAGTACTCCCGGGCTAGCCAAAAACATTCAGTACTTC.

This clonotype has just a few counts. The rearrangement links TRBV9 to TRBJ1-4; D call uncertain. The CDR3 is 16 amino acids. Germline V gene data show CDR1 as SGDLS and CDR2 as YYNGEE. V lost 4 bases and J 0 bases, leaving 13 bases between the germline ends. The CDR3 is CASSPITSATNEKLFF. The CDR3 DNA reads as TGTGCCAGCAGCCCCATAACTAGTGCAACTAATGAAAAACTGTTTTTT. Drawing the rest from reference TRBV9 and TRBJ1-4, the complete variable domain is DSGVTQTPKHLITATGQRVTLRCSPRSGDLSVYWYQQSLDQGLQFLIQYYNGEERAKGNILERFSAQQFPDLHSELNLSSLELGDSALYFCASSPITSATNEKLFFGSGTQLSVL.

The CDR3 DNA sequence: TGCAGTGCCAGACAGGTGAACGAGCAGTACTTC. It encodes CSARQVNEQYF. The J gene is TRBJ2-7, the V gene TRBV20-1; possibly TRBD1 for D (6 bases). The CDR3 spans 11 residues. Germline V lookup: CDR1 DFQATT, CDR2 SNEGSKA (reference sequence). V lost 6 bases and J lost 5, with 11 bases in between.

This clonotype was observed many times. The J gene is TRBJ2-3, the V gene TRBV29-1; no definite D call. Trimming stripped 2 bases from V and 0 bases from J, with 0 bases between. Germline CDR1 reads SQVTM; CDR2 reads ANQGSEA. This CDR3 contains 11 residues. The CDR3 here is CSVESTDTQYF. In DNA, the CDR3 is TGCAGCGTTGAAAGCACAGATACGCAGTATTTT.

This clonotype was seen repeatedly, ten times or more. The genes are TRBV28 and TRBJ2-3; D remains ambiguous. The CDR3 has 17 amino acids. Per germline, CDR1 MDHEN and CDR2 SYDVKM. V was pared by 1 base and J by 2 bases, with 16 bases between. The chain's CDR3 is CASSLSGRPRPTDTQYF. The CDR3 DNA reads TGTGCCAGCAGTTTATCGGGCAGGCCACGTCCCACAGATACGCAGTATTTT.

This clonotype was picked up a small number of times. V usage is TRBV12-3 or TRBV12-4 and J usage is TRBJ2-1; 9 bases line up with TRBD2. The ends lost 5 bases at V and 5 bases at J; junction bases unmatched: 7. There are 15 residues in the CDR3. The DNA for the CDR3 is TGTGCCAGCAGTCTCGGGCGGGGGGGACACAATGAGCAGTTCTTC. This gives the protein CASSLGRGGHNEQFF.

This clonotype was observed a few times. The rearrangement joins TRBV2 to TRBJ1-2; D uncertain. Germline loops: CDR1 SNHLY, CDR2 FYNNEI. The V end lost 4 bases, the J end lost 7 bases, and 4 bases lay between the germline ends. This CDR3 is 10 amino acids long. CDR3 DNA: TGTGCCAGCAGTGGTCGTGGCTACACCTTC. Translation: CASSGRGYTF.

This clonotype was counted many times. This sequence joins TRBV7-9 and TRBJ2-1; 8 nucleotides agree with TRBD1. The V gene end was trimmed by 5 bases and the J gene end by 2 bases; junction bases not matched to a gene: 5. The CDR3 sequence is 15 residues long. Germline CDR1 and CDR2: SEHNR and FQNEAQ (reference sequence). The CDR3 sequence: CASSPTGVAYNEQFF. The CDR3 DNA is TGTGCCAGCAGCCCGACAGGGGTAGCCTACAATGAGCAGTTCTTC. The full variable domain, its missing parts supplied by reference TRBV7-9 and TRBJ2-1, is DTGVSQNPRHKITKRGQNVTFRCDPISEHNRLYWYRQTLGQGPEFLTYFQNEAQLEKSRLLSDRFSAERPKGSFSTLEIQRTEQGDSAMYLCASSPTGVAYNEQFFGPGTRLTVL.

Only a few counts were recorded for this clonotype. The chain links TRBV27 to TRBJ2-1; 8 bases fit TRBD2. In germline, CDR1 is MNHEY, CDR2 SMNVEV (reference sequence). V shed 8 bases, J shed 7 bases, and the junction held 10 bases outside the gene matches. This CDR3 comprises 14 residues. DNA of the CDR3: TGTGCCAGCCACGCGGGGGGATCGCTTAATGAGCAGTTCTTC. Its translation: CASHAGGSLNEQFF.

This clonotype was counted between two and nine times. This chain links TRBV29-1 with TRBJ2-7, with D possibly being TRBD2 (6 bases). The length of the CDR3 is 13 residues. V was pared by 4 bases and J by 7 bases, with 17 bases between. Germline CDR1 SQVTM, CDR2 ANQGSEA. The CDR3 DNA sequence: TGCAGCGTTGCCCTCGACCTGGCGGGGGAGCAGTACTTC. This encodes CSVALDLAGEQYF.

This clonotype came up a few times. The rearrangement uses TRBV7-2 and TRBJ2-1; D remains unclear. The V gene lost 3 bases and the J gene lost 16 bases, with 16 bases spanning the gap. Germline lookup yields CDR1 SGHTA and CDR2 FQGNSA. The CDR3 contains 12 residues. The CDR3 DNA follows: TGTGCCAGCAGCTTGGTGGCAGGCCCCTACTTCTTC. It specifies CASSLVAGPYFF.

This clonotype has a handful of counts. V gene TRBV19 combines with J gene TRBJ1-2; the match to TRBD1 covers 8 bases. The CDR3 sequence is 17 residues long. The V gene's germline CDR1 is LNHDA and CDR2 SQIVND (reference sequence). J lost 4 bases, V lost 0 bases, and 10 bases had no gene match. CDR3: CASSIEPLGTGPYGYTF. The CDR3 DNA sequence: TGTGCCAGTAGTATAGAGCCTCTCGGGACAGGACCCTATGGCTACACCTTC.